Following are 27 T cell receptor beta chains from one sample sequenced in a study of technical replicates of blood from a handful of donors. TCRdb's table, derived via immunoSEQ multiplex PCR, lists solely in-frame clones and lacks some. The data hold under 90,000 clones, with roughly 93% observed a single time. The specimen was T cells isolated from PBMCs. The receptors stem from a human donor in good health.

CDR3 sequence (DNA): TGTGCCAGCAGCGTAGCGGGGGGGTATCCAACTAATGAAAAACTGTTTTTT. This translates into CASSVAGGYPTNEKLFF. The chain links TRBV9 to TRBJ1-4; tentative D call: TRBD1 (5 bases). The V gene's germline CDR1 is SGDLS and CDR2 YYNGEE. The CDR3 covers 17 residues. V was clipped by 0 bases and J by 0 bases, with 12 bases between them.

The CDR3 DNA sequence: TGTGCCAGCAGCTCCCGGACAGGGTCCTACGAGCAGTACTTC. The encoded protein is CASSSRTGSYEQYF. The rearrangement links TRBV7-9 to TRBJ2-7, with TRBD1 matching 8 bases. The germline V gene has CDR1 SEHNR and CDR2 FQNEAQ (reference sequence). With V trimmed by 4 bases and J by 1 base, 3 bases remained unmatched. The CDR3 is 14 residues long.

This clone occurred once. This rearrangement joins TRBV5-6 to TRBJ1-1; D call uncertain. Looked up from germline, CDR1 is SGHDT and CDR2 is YYEEEE. Deletions cut 0 bases from V and 0 bases from J, with 12 bases between. CDR3 size: 16 residues. The CDR3, as DNA: TGTGCCAGCAGCTTGGGAGGTTGGAGTCTGAACACTGAAGCTTTCTTT. Translation gives CASSLGGWSLNTEAFF. Based on the CDR3 plus reference TRBV5-6 and TRBJ1-1, the full variable domain is DAGVTQSPTHLIKTRGQQVTLRCSPKSGHDTVSWYQQALGQGPQFIFQYYEEEERQRGNFPDRFSGHQFPNYSSELNVNALLLGDSALYLCASSLGGWSLNTEAFFGQGTRLTVV.

The rearrangement links TRBV10-3 to TRBJ2-3, with 14 bases matching TRBD2. The germline V gene encodes CDR1 ENHRY and CDR2 SYGVKD. Unmatched junction bases numbered 19, after V lost 8 bases and J lost 0 bases. CDR3 length: 21 amino acids. The CDR3 reads CAIGLSPGTSGSQGSTDTQYF. The CDR3 DNA reads TGTGCCATCGGCCTATCCCCCGGGACTAGCGGGAGTCAAGGAAGCACAGATACGCAGTATTTT.

The chain couples TRBV6-1 to TRBJ2-5; D is unresolved. This CDR3 is 14 amino acids long. Germline CDR1 is MNHNS and CDR2 is SASEGT. V was pared by 5 bases and J by 5 bases, with 15 bases between. This chain's CDR3 is CASSREIHGETQYF. The CDR3 DNA follows: TGTGCCAGCAGTAGAGAAATCCACGGGGAGACCCAGTACTTC.

This clone was picked up many times. The CDR3 reads CASSSNWYYGYTF. The CDR3 DNA is TGTGCCAGCAGTTCTAACTGGTACTATGGCTACACCTTC. The chain joins TRBV28 to TRBJ1-2, with no clear D. V lost 4 bases and J 3 bases, leaving 9 bases between the germline ends. Per the germline V gene, CDR1 is MDHEN and CDR2 is SYDVKM. There are 13 residues in the CDR3.

The rearrangement uses TRBV18 and TRBJ1-3; TRBD1 aligns across 8 bases. Per germline, CDR1 KGHSH and CDR2 LQKENI. The CDR3 spans 17 residues. V lost 4 bases to trimming and J lost 1 base; unmatched junction nucleotides: 9. This CDR3 reads CASSQLPTGGSGNTIYF. In DNA form, the CDR3 reads TGTGCCAGCTCACAACTACCAACAGGGGGTTCTGGAAACACCATATATTTT.

The gene calls are TRBV5-1 and TRBJ2-7, with TRBD1 matching over 9 bases. CDR1 and CDR2 (germline): SGHRS, YFSETQ. Germline trimming cut 0 bases from V and 8 bases from J; bases unmatched to any gene: 12. The CDR3 runs to 16 residues. The CDR3 nucleotides read TGCGCCAGCAGCTTGGGACAGGGGGTGTACCTATTCAAGCAGTACTTC. Translated, it gives CASSLGQGVYLFKQYF.

The J gene is TRBJ1-2, the V gene TRBV7-8; 7 positions agree with TRBD1. CDR3 length equals 12 residues. CDR1 SGHVS and CDR2 FQNEAQ come from the germline V gene. Losses at the gene ends were 5 bases for V and 9 bases for J; bases not matched to a gene: 6. The CDR3 protein is CASSQDRNSYTF. DNA for the CDR3: TGTGCCAGCAGCCAGGACAGGAACAGCTACACCTTC.

The CDR3 sequence: CASSQDRTGGTNEQFF. DNA for the CDR3: TGTGCCAGCAGCCAAGATAGGACAGGGGGGACCAATGAGCAGTTCTTC. The chain uses TRBV4-2 and TRBJ2-1; 10 bases map to TRBD1. The length of the CDR3 is 16 residues. J was trimmed by 6 bases and V by 0 bases; bases with no gene match: 5. Germline V gives CDR1 LGHNA, CDR2 YNFKEQ.

V and J are TRBV9 and TRBJ1-4; 10 nucleotides line up with TRBD1. This CDR3 region has 13 residues. The V and J ends lost 4 bases and 11 bases, in that order; junction bases with no gene match: 5. Germline V gene lookup returns CDR1 SGDLS and CDR2 YYNGEE. CDR3 loop: CASSTGTGDKLFF. CDR3 coding DNA: TGTGCCAGCAGCACAGGGACAGGGGACAAACTGTTTTTT.

The chain combines TRBV4-1 with TRBJ1-5, with 7 bases fitting TRBD1. The CDR3 length is 19 residues. Trimming took 8 bases from V and 5 from J; bases not matched to a gene: 24. Germline-derived CDR1 and CDR2 are MGHRA and YSYEKL. The CDR3 loop reads CASARLTQGVPTGDQPQHF. CDR3 DNA: TGCGCCAGCGCTCGGCTTACCCAGGGGGTCCCAACGGGGGATCAGCCCCAGCATTTT.

CDR3 sequence reads: CAWSQGDRTYEQYF. Here the CDR3 DNA reads TGTGCCTGGAGCCAAGGGGACAGGACCTACGAGCAGTACTTC. This chain links TRBV30 with TRBJ2-7; 8 nucleotides line up with TRBD1. The germline gives CDR1 GTSNPN, CDR2 SVGIG (reference sequence). V trimming: 3 bases; J trimming: 2 bases; junction bases outside the gene matches: 6. The CDR3 runs 14 residues. Full variable domain (remainder filled in from reference TRBV30 and TRBJ2-7): SQTIHQWPATLVQPVGSPLSLECTVEGTSNPNLYWYRQAAGRGLQLLFYSVGIGQISSEVPQNLSASRPQDRQFILSSKKLLLSDSGFYLCAWSQGDRTYEQYFGPGTRLTVT.

V and J are TRBV4-1 and TRBJ1-4; the D is unclear. CDR1 is MGHRA and CDR2 is YSYEKL in the germline V gene. There are 16 residues in the CDR3. V was clipped by 1 base and J by 4 bases, with 13 bases between them. CDR3 sequence: CASSQVLQVVNEKLFF. Written as DNA, the CDR3 is TGCGCCAGCAGCCAAGTTCTGCAGGTGGTTAATGAAAAACTGTTTTTT.

The chain couples TRBV28 to TRBJ1-4; the match to TRBD1 covers 10 bases. The CDR3 spans 15 residues. Germline V CDR1 and CDR2: MDHEN, SYDVKM. The V gene end was trimmed by 6 bases and the J gene end by 0 bases; junction bases not matched to a gene: 1. CDR3 nucleotides: TGTGCCAGCAGGGACAGGGGGGCAACTAATGAAAAACTGTTTTTT. This gives the protein CASRDRGATNEKLFF.

The chain carries TRBV5-5 and TRBJ1-1; D possibly corresponds to TRBD1 (6 bases). Trimming removed 2 bases at V and 1 base at J, with 9 bases between. From germline, CDR1 is SGHKS and CDR2 YYEKEE (reference sequence). The length of the CDR3 is 14 residues. CDR3 coding DNA: TGTGCCAGCAGCTTACGACAGGCGAACACTGAAGCTTTCTTT. This gives the protein CASSLRQANTEAFF.

This clone was seen once. The DNA of the CDR3 is TGTGCCAGTAGCGCTGGGGTAGGGGGATCCTACGAGCAGTACTTC. Its protein is CASSAGVGGSYEQYF. The V call is TRBV19, the J call TRBJ2-7, with D possibly TRBD1 on 6 matching bases. CDR3 length equals 15 residues. Germline lookup yields CDR1 LNHDA and CDR2 SQIVND (reference sequence). The V end was cut by 6 bases, the J end by 1 base, with 16 bases between.

The rearrangement links TRBV5-1 to TRBJ2-7; D perhaps matches TRBD1 (6 bases). Germline CDR1 and CDR2: SGHRS and YFSETQ. CDR3 length: 15 amino acids. The germline V and J ends were trimmed by 0 bases and 3 bases, with 13 bases remaining between them. The CDR3 sequence: CASSLATGILYEQYF. CDR3 in DNA: TGCGCCAGCAGCTTGGCCACAGGGATCCTCTACGAGCAGTACTTC.

This sequence joins TRBV5-5 and TRBJ1-5; D uncertain. Trimming stripped 0 bases from V and 2 bases from J, with 15 bases between. There are 17 residues in the CDR3. Germline V gene data show CDR1 as SGHKS and CDR2 as YYEKEE (reference sequence). This chain's CDR3 is CASSLGLRGGGNQPQHF. DNA for the CDR3: TGTGCCAGCAGCTTGGGTCTCCGGGGTGGCGGCAATCAGCCCCAGCATTTT.

V and J are TRBV18 and TRBJ1-1; 8 bases match TRBD1. The CDR3 spans 15 residues. J was trimmed by 4 bases and V by 2 bases; bases with no gene match: 6. CDR1 and CDR2 from the germline V gene are KGHSH and LQKENI. In DNA form, the CDR3 reads TGTGCCAGCTCACCAGTTTATACAGGGGGCACTGAAGCTTTCTTT. This codes for CASSPVYTGGTEAFF.

The chain carries TRBV6-5 and TRBJ2-2, with D tentatively TRBD1 (5 bases). CDR1 and CDR2 from the germline V gene are MNHEY and SVGAGI. Trimming stripped 5 bases from V and 2 bases from J, with 9 bases between. The CDR3 contains 14 residues. The CDR3 DNA is TGTGCCAGCAGTCTGGACACCAACACCGGGGAGCTGTTTTTT. This sequence encodes CASSLDTNTGELFF.

V usage is TRBV4-1 and J usage is TRBJ2-3, with D unclear. CDR1 MGHRA and CDR2 YSYEKL come from the germline V gene. The CDR3 runs to 13 residues. V gave up 4 bases and J gave up 4 bases, with 9 bases separating them. The CDR3 reads CASSLVEADTQYF. CDR3 bases: TGCGCCAGCAGCCTCGTTGAGGCAGATACGCAGTATTTT.

This sequence joins TRBV7-8 and TRBJ2-3; no firm D call. V was trimmed by 0 bases and J by 6 bases, leaving 4 bases between them. The germline V gene encodes CDR1 SGHVS and CDR2 FQNEAQ. This CDR3 has 12 residues. The CDR3 DNA is TGTGCCAGCAGCTTAGCATCTGATACGCAGTATTTT. It codes for CASSLASDTQYF.

This chain links TRBV15 with TRBJ1-2, with D perhaps matching TRBD1 (5 bases). Germline assignment: CDR1 LNHNV and CDR2 YYDKDF (reference sequence). Trimming left V 0 bases short and J 6 bases short, with 14 bases between. The CDR3 totals 15 residues. The chain's CDR3 is CATSRDIQGLHGYTF. CDR3 bases: TGTGCCACCAGCAGAGACATCCAGGGTTTACATGGCTACACCTTC.

This CDR3 reads CASGLGGLGGTDTQYF. As DNA, the CDR3 is TGTGCTAGTGGTTTGGGGGGACTAGGAGGGACAGATACGCAGTATTTT. V is TRBV12-5 and J is TRBJ2-3, with 8 bases lining up with TRBD2. The CDR3 is 16 amino acids. Germline assignment: CDR1 LGHNT and CDR2 FRNRAP. V was pared by 1 base and J by 3 bases, with 6 bases of the junction left unmatched.

This chain uses TRBV6-8 with TRBJ2-7, with a tentative D call TRBD1 (6 bases). The CDR3 consists of 15 residues. Per germline, CDR1 MNHGY and CDR2 SAAAGT. Trimming stripped 7 bases from V and 2 bases from J, with 18 bases between. CDR3 protein: CASTVPGHLTYEQYF. CDR3 nucleotides: TGTGCCAGCACCGTACCGGGACACCTCACCTACGAGCAGTACTTC.

This chain uses TRBV15 with TRBJ1-1, with D perhaps matching TRBD1 (5 bases). Between the trimmed V and J ends, which lost 1 base and 3 bases, there was a span of 12 bases. Germline assignment: CDR1 LNHNV and CDR2 YYDKDF (reference sequence). The CDR3 length is 15 residues. CDR3 in amino acids: CATSRGAGRDTEAFF. The CDR3 DNA follows: TGTGCCACCAGCAGAGGGGCAGGGAGGGACACTGAAGCTTTCTTT.